Below are 27 T cell receptor beta chains sequenced from a single sample in a study of blood T cell repertoires in COVID-19. Profiling relied on immunoSEQ multiplex PCR, and the TCRdb table lists in-frame clones only, not all of them. The table has about 170,000 clones, more than 70% seen once. Sequencing input: peripheral blood. These receptors originate from a man between 18 and 35 years old with active or convalescent COVID-19.

The rearrangement joins TRBV11-3 to TRBJ2-2; 9 bases are shared with TRBD1. The germline CDR1 and CDR2 sequences are SGHNT and YENEEA. With V trimmed by 5 bases and J by 1 base, 8 bases remained unmatched. The CDR3 contains 17 residues. The CDR3 DNA sequence: TGTGCCAGCAGCGCCCGACAGGGGGTCGTGAACACCGGGGAGCTGTTTTTT. Its protein is CASSARQGVVNTGELFF.

V gene TRBV24-1 combines with J gene TRBJ2-1, with 9 bases identical to TRBD1. Germline V gene lookup returns CDR1 KGHDR and CDR2 SFDVKD. The CDR3 has 16 amino acids. The ends lost 2 bases at V and 2 bases at J; junction bases unmatched: 3. DNA of the CDR3: TGTGCCACCAGTGATTATGGGACAGGGACCTACAATGAGCAGTTCTTC. This encodes CATSDYGTGTYNEQFF.

The rearrangement links TRBV6-2 or TRBV6-3 to TRBJ1-1; TRBD1 aligns across 7 bases. V shed 2 bases, J shed 4 bases, and the junction held 4 bases outside the gene matches. This CDR3 spans 14 amino acids. The germline CDR1 and CDR2 sequences are MNHEY and SVGEGT. This CDR3 is CASSYNRGFTEAFF. CDR3 bases: TGTGCCAGCAGTTACAACAGGGGATTCACTGAAGCTTTCTTT.

V and J are TRBV21-1 and TRBJ1-3; TRBD1 is the table's D call, not checked against the DNA. TRBV21-1 is a documented pseudogene. The CDR3 extends over 19 amino acids. The CDR3, as DNA: TGTGCCAGCAGCAAAGAGGGCGGGACAGGTCCACACTCTGGAAACACCATATATTTT. Its translation: CASSKEGGTGPHSGNTIYF.

The chain links TRBV6-5 to TRBJ2-3; D perhaps matches TRBD2 (6 bases). Trimming removed 7 bases from V and 0 bases from J, with 8 bases in between. The CDR3 length is 13 residues. Germline V gene lookup returns CDR1 MNHEY and CDR2 SVGAGI. The CDR3 nucleotides are TGTGCCAGCATCGGGGGTAGCACAGATACGCAGTATTTT. Amino acids: CASIGGSTDTQYF.

The count of this clone is one. The CDR3 DNA reads TGTGCCAGCAGCTTAGTGTATCTAGGTGGAAAAGAGACCCAGTACTTC. Encoded protein: CASSLVYLGGKETQYF. The chain joins TRBV13 to TRBJ2-5; D unresolved. Germline loops: CDR1 PRHDT, CDR2 FYEKMQ (reference sequence). Trimming cost V 1 base and J 3 bases, with 15 bases left between them. The CDR3 totals 16 residues.

The chain employs TRBV29-1 and TRBJ2-7, with D tentatively TRBD2 (6 bases). Trimming took off 4 bases at V and 0 bases at J, with 16 bases between the two ends. This CDR3 has 15 residues. Germline loops: CDR1 SQVTM, CDR2 ANQGSEA. The CDR3 protein is CSVVLLRGSSYEQYF. In DNA form, the CDR3 reads TGCAGCGTTGTCCTTCTGCGGGGAAGCTCCTACGAGCAGTACTTC.

The V and J genes are TRBV4-1 and TRBJ2-7, with 10 bases aligning to TRBD2. The germline gives CDR1 MGHRA, CDR2 YSYEKL. Trimming took 0 bases from V and 9 from J; bases not matched to a gene: 8. The CDR3 runs to 15 residues. CDR3 bases: TGCGCCAGCAGCCAAGATCCAGCGGGGGGGCCGAGGCAGTACTTC. Translated, it gives CASSQDPAGGPRQYF.

V and J are TRBV3-1 (or the pseudogene TRBV3-2) and TRBJ1-3, with a possible D match to TRBD1 (6 bases). This CDR3 spans 14 amino acids. Germline CDR1 and CDR2: LGHDT and YNNKEL (reference sequence). With 3 bases removed from V and 5 bases from J, the gap between germline ends came to 11 bases. CDR3 sequence reads: CASSHLTGRNTIYF. In DNA form, the CDR3 reads TGTGCCAGCAGCCACCTGACAGGAAGAAACACCATATATTTT.

This chain joins TRBV6-5 and TRBJ1-3, with TRBD1 matching 10 bases. CDR1 is MNHEY and CDR2 is SVGAGI in the germline V gene. The CDR3 runs 15 residues. Unmatched junction bases numbered 0, after V lost 0 bases and J lost 4 bases. The CDR3 DNA reads TGTGCCAGCAGTTACTCGACAGGGGGCGGAAACACCATATATTTT. Translation gives CASSYSTGGGNTIYF.

The chain links TRBV15 to TRBJ1-2; D not certain. This CDR3 has 15 residues. The germline V gene encodes CDR1 LNHNV and CDR2 YYDKDF (reference sequence). Trimming left V 6 bases short and J 7 bases short, with 21 bases between. The CDR3 DNA reads as TGTGCCACCAGGTCCGCGGGGAGGGTGTGGGTTGGCTACACCTTC. Residues: CATRSAGRVWVGYTF.

CDR3 residues: CASSLSLGNSPLHF. CDR3 bases: TGTGCCAGCAGCCTCAGCCTAGGAAATTCACCCCTCCACTTT. The chain uses TRBV3-1 (or the pseudogene TRBV3-2) and TRBJ1-6; D is uncertain. The V end was cut by 4 bases, the J end by 7 bases, with 11 bases between. The CDR3 has 14 amino acids. Per germline, CDR1 LGHDT and CDR2 YNNKEL (reference sequence).

The rearrangement links TRBV2 to TRBJ1-2; D unresolved. CDR3 size: 11 residues. V lost 8 bases and J 0 bases, leaving 4 bases between the germline ends. The germline V gene encodes CDR1 SNHLY and CDR2 FYNNEI. As DNA, the CDR3 is TGTGCCAGCGTCGCTAACTATGGCTACACCTTC. Translation gives CASVANYGYTF.

Of note for this clone: Other DNA sequences in this sample translate to the same CDR3. The chain uses TRBV18 and TRBJ1-4, with 9 bases fitting TRBD1. J was trimmed by 5 bases and V by 6 bases; bases with no gene match: 4. Germline assignment: CDR1 KGHSH and CDR2 LQKENI. This CDR3 has 14 amino acids. CDR3 amino acids: CASSPGQGNEKLFF. In DNA, the CDR3 is TGTGCCAGCTCGCCGGGACAGGGAAATGAAAAACTGTTTTTT.

The genes are TRBV5-1 and TRBJ1-2, with 8 bases fitting TRBD1. Per the germline V gene, CDR1 is SGHRS and CDR2 is YFSETQ. This CDR3 comprises 14 residues. The ends lost 9 bases at V and 6 bases at J; junction bases unmatched: 13. The CDR3 here is CAKTGTGNRDGYTF. DNA for the CDR3: TGCGCCAAAACGGGGACAGGCAATCGCGATGGCTACACCTTC.

A single count supports this clone. The chain links TRBV7-8 to TRBJ2-1, with 10 bases identical to TRBD2. This CDR3 has 16 residues. Germline V gene data show CDR1 as SGHVS and CDR2 as FQNEAQ. V dropped 1 base and J dropped 9; count of bases not matched to a gene: 9. The DNA for the CDR3 is TGTGCCAGCAGCTTAGTCGGCCCTAGCGGGAGAGGTGAGCAGTTCTTC. Amino acids: CASSLVGPSGRGEQFF. Full variable domain (missing parts from reference TRBV7-8 and TRBJ2-1): GAGVSQSPRYKVAKRGQDVALRCDPISGHVSLFWYQQALGQGPEFLTYFQNEAQLDKSGLPSDRFFAERPEGSVSTLKIQRTQQEDSAVYLCASSLVGPSGRGEQFFGPGTRLTVL.

In its sample, this clone was seen once. This rearrangement joins TRBV5-5 to TRBJ1-2; 9 bases map to TRBD1. The V and J ends lost 5 bases and 0 bases, in that order; junction bases with no gene match: 11. Germline V gene lookup returns CDR1 SGHKS and CDR2 YYEKEE (reference sequence). CDR3 length equals 17 residues. The CDR3 DNA reads TGTGCCAGCAGATTAGTACCGGGACAGGGTGCTAACTATGGCTACACCTTC. It encodes CASRLVPGQGANYGYTF. Full variable domain (outside the CDR3, taken from reference TRBV5-5 and TRBJ1-2): DAGVTQSPTHLIKTRGQQVTLRCSPISGHKSVSWYQQVLGQGPQFIFQYYEKEERGRGNFPDRFSARQFPNYSSELNVNALLLGDSALYLCASRLVPGQGANYGYTFGSGTRLTVV.

The V and J genes are TRBV7-6 and TRBJ2-2; D gene unclear. Germline loops: CDR1 SGHVS, CDR2 FNYEAQ. V lost 0 bases and J 0 bases, leaving 8 bases between the germline ends. The CDR3 runs to 16 residues. In DNA, the CDR3 is TGTGCCAGCAGCTTAGCGGGCAGTCCGAACACCGGGGAGCTGTTTTTT. Translating it yields CASSLAGSPNTGELFF.

The rearrangement uses TRBV7-9 and TRBJ1-6; TRBD1 matches 7 bases. Germline values: CDR1 SEHNR, CDR2 FQNEAQ (reference sequence). The CDR3 consists of 14 residues. V lost 7 bases and J lost 7; bases outside the gene matches: 7. As DNA, the CDR3 is TGTGCCAGCACCCAGGGGGGTTTGAATTCACCCCTCCACTTT. Amino acids: CASTQGGLNSPLHF.

This clone has just one count. DNA for the CDR3: TGTGCCAGCAGCTTGGGTGGAGACTCCTACAATGAGCAGTTCTTC. It translates to CASSLGGDSYNEQFF. This chain uses TRBV5-4 with TRBJ2-1; no reliable D call. Germline CDR1 and CDR2: SGHNT and YYREEE (reference sequence). V was pared by 0 bases and J by 0 bases, with 7 bases between. The CDR3 runs to 15 residues.

The rearrangement joins TRBV19 to TRBJ2-6; D is possibly TRBD1 (5 bases). V lost 4 bases to trimming and J lost 2 bases, with 21 bases between them. The CDR3 has 19 amino acids. Germline V CDR1 and CDR2: LNHDA, SQIVND (reference sequence). The CDR3 nucleotides are TGTGCCAGTAGTACTCCGAACAGGCTTGGATCCCCTGGGGCCAACGTCCTGACTTTC. The encoded protein is CASSTPNRLGSPGANVLTF.

V gene TRBV19 combines with J gene TRBJ1-2; no firm D call. V was trimmed by 3 bases and J by 1 base, leaving 12 bases between them. The germline V gene encodes CDR1 LNHDA and CDR2 SQIVND (reference sequence). This CDR3 spans 15 amino acids. The CDR3 coding sequence is TGTGCCAGTAGTATTGGAGGGATAGATAACTATGGCTACACCTTC. Its protein product is CASSIGGIDNYGYTF.

The chain has TRBV19 and TRBJ1-5; 10 bases align to TRBD1. The CDR3 is 16 amino acids. With 9 bases clipped from V and 2 bases from J, the junction kept 10 bases outside the gene matches. CDR1 and CDR2 from the germline V gene are LNHDA and SQIVND (reference sequence). The CDR3 region has the DNA TGTGCCAGGGGGGACAGGGGAACGGGAGGCAATCAGCCCCAGCATTTT. It translates to CARGDRGTGGNQPQHF.

The chain is built from TRBV6-1 and TRBJ1-1, with D tentatively TRBD1 (6 bases). CDR3 length equals 18 residues. Germline V lookup: CDR1 MNHNS, CDR2 SASEGT. V lost 0 bases and J lost 4, with 21 bases in between. CDR3: CASSEALFGGRGSTEAFF. DNA for the CDR3: TGTGCCAGCAGTGAAGCGCTTTTTGGGGGCCGCGGGAGCACTGAAGCTTTCTTT.

This clone was counted once. The chain recombines TRBV10-2 with TRBJ2-3; 12 nucleotides align to TRBD2. V lost 2 bases, J lost 2 bases, and 2 bases stayed unmatched. CDR3 length: 16 residues. CDR1 is WSHSY, CDR2 SAAADI, per germline. The CDR3 bases are TGCGCCAGCAGTGAGACTAGCGGGGGGATCACAGATACGCAGTATTTT. This gives the protein CASSETSGGITDTQYF.

This clone was found a few times. V usage is TRBV5-6 and J usage is TRBJ1-2; TRBD1 matches 9 bases. CDR1 is SGHDT and CDR2 is YYEEEE in the germline V gene. The CDR3 covers 14 residues. Trimming took 9 bases from V and 4 from J; bases not matched to a gene: 10. CDR3 coding DNA: TGTGCCACCAGACAACGGACAGGGGCCTATGGCTACACCTTC. This translates into CATRQRTGAYGYTF.

The chain joins TRBV3-1 (or the pseudogene TRBV3-2) to TRBJ1-2; D possibly corresponds to TRBD1 (5 bases). The CDR3 spans 14 residues. Trimming removed 4 bases at V and 8 bases at J, with 17 bases between. Germline V lookup: CDR1 LGHDT, CDR2 YNNKEL (reference sequence). This CDR3 reads CASSPLARDLGYTF. The CDR3 DNA reads as TGTGCCAGCAGCCCGTTGGCCAGGGATCTGGGCTACACCTTC.